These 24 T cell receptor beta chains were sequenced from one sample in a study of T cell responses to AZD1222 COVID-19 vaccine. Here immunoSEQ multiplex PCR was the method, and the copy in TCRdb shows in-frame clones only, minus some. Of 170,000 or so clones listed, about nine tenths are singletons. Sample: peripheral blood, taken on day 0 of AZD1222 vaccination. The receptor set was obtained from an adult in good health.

The CDR3 DNA reads TGCGCCAGCAGCCACGGCAGGGAGTACGAGCAGTACTTC. It codes for CASSHGREYEQYF. This chain uses TRBV4-3 with TRBJ2-7, with D tentatively TRBD1 or TRBD2 (5 bases each). V lost 3 bases to trimming and J lost 4 bases, with 10 bases between them. CDR3 length equals 13 residues. Germline CDR1 and CDR2: LGHNA and YSLEER.

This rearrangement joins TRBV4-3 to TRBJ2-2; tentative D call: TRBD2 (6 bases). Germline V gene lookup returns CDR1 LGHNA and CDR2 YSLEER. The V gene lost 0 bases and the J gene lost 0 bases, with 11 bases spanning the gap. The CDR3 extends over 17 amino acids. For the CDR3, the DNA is TGCGCCAGCAGCCAAGACGGGGGAGGTGCGAACACCGGGGAGCTGTTTTTT. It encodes CASSQDGGGANTGELFF.

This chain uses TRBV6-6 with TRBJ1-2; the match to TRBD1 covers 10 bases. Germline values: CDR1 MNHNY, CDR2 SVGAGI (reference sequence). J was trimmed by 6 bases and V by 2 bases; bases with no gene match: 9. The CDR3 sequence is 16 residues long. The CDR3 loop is CASSYGPGGTGDGYTF. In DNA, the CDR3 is TGTGCCAGCAGTTACGGGCCCGGTGGGACAGGGGATGGCTACACCTTC.

CDR3 region: CATSDPPRNTQYF. In DNA, the CDR3 is TGTGCCACCAGTGACCCACCTCGAAATACGCAGTATTTT. The V call is TRBV24-1, the J call TRBJ2-3; no definite D call. Trimming cost V 4 bases and J 7 bases, with 11 bases left between them. Per germline, CDR1 KGHDR and CDR2 SFDVKD. The CDR3 covers 13 residues.

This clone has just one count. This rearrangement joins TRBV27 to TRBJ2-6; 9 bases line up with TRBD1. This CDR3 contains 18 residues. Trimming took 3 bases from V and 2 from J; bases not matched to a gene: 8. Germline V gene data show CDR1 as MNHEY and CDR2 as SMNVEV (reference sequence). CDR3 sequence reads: CASSLMGQGAAGANVLTF. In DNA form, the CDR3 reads TGTGCCAGCAGTTTGATGGGACAGGGAGCTGCTGGGGCCAACGTCCTGACTTTC. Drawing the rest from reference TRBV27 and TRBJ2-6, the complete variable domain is EAQVTQNPRYLITVTGKKLTVTCSQNMNHEYMSWYRQDPGLGLRQIYYSMNVEVTDKGDVPEGYKVSRKEKRNFPLILESPSPNQTSLYFCASSLMGQGAAGANVLTFGAGSRLTVL.

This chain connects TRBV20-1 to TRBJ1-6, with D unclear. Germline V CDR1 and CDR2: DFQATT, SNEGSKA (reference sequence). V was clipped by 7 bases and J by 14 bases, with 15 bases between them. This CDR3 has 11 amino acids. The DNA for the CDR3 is TGCAGTGGGGCCCTAGGGCTAGCCCTCCACTTT. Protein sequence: CSGALGLALHF.

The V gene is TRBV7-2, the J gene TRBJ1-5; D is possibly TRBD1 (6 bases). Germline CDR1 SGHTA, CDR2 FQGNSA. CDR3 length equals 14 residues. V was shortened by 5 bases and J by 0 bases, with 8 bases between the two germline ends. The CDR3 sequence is CASSRTDSNQPQHF. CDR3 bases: TGTGCCAGCAGCCGGACAGATAGCAATCAGCCCCAGCATTTT.

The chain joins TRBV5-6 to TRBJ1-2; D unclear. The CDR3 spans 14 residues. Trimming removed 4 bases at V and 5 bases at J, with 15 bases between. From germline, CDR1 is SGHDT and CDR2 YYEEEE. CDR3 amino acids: CASSLAGIRYGYTF. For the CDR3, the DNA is TGTGCCAGCAGCCTGGCCGGAATACGGTATGGCTACACCTTC. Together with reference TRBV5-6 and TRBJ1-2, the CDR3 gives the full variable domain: DAGVTQSPTHLIKTRGQQVTLRCSPKSGHDTVSWYQQALGQGPQFIFQYYEEEERQRGNFPDRFSGHQFPNYSSELNVNALLLGDSALYLCASSLAGIRYGYTFGSGTRLTVV.

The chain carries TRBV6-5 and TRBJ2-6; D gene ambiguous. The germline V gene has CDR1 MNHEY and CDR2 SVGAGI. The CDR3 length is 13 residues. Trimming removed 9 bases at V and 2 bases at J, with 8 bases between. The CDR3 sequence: CASIKAGANVLTF. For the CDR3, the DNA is TGTGCCAGTATAAAAGCTGGGGCCAACGTCCTGACTTTC.

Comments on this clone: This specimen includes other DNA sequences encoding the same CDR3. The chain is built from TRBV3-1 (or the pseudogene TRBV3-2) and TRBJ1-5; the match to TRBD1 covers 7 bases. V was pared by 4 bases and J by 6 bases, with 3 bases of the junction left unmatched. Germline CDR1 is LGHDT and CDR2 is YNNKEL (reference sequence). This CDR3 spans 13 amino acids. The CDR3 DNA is TGTGCCAGCAGCCGCAGGGGGGGTCAGCCCCAGCATTTT. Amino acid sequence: CASSRRGGQPQHF.

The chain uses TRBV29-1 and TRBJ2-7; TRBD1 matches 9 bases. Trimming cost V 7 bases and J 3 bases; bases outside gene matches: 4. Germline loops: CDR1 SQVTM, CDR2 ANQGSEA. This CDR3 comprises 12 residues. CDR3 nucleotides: TGCAGCGCAGGGACAGGGATCTACGAGCAGTACTTC. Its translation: CSAGTGIYEQYF.

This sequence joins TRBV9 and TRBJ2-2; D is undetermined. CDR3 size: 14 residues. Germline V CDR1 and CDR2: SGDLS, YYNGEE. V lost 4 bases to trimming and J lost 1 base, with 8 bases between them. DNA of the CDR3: TGTGCCAGCAGCCCGGCCGTGAACACCGGGGAGCTGTTTTTT. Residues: CASSPAVNTGELFF.

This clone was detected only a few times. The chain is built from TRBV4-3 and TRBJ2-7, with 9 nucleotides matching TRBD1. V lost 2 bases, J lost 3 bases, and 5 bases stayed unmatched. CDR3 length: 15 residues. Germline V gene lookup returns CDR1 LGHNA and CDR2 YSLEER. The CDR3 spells CASSQTPDRGYEQYF. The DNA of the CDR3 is TGCGCCAGCAGCCAAACCCCGGACAGGGGCTACGAGCAGTACTTC.

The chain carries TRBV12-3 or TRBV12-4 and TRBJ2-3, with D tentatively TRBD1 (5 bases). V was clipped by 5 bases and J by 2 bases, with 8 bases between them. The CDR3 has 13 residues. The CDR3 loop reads CASSLRVTDTQYF. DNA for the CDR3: TGTGCCAGCAGTCTCAGGGTCACAGATACGCAGTATTTT.

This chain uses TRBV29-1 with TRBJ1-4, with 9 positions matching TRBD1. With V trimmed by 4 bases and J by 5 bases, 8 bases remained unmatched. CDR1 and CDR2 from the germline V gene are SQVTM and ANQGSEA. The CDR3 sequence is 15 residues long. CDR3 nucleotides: TGCAGCGTTGCCAAAGACAGGGGGATGAATGAAAAACTGTTTTTT. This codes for CSVAKDRGMNEKLFF.

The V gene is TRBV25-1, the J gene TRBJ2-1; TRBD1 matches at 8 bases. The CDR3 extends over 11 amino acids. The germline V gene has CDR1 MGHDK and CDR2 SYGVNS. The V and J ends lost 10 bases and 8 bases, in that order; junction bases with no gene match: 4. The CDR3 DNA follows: TGTGCCACGCAACAGGGGGATGAGCAGTTCTTC. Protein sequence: CATQQGDEQFF.

The DNA of the CDR3 is TGTGCCAGCAGCGCTCCAGGGTCCTACTCTGGAAACACCATATATTTT. Translating it yields CASSAPGSYSGNTIYF. The chain is built from TRBV7-6 and TRBJ1-3; D perhaps matches TRBD1 (5 bases). Germline values: CDR1 SGHVS, CDR2 FNYEAQ. Trimming removed 5 bases at V and 0 bases at J, with 14 bases between. The CDR3 is 16 amino acids.

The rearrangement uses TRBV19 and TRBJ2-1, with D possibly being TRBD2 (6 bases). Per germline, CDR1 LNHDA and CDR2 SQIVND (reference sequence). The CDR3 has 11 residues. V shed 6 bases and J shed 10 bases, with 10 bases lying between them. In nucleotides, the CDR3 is TGTGCCAGTAGAATGGCGGGGGAGCAGTTCTTC. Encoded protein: CASRMAGEQFF.

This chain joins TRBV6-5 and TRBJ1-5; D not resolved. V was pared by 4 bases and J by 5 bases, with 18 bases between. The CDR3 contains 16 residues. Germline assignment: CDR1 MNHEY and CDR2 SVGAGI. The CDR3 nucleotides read TGTGCCAGCAGTTCAGGTGGAGGAGTCGGCGATCAGCCCCAGCATTTT. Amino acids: CASSSGGGVGDQPQHF.

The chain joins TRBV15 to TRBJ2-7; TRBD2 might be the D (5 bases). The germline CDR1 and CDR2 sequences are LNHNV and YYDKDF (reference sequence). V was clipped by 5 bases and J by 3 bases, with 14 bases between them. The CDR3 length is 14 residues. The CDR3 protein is CATSLGSRDYEQYF. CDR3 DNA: TGTGCCACCAGCTTAGGATCGAGGGACTACGAGCAGTACTTC.

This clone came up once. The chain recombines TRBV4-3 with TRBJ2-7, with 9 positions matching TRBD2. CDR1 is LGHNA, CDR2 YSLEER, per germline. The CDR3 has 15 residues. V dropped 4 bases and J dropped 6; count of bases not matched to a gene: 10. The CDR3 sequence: CASSPIAGEFLEQYF. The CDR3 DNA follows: TGCGCCAGCAGCCCGATAGCGGGGGAGTTTCTCGAGCAGTACTTC.

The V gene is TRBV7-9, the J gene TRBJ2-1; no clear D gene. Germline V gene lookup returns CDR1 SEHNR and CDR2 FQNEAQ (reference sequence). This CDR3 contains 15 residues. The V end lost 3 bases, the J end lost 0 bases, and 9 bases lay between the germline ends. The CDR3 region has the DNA TGTGCCAGCAGCTTGTCCGAGAGCTCCTACAATGAGCAGTTCTTC. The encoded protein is CASSLSESSYNEQFF.

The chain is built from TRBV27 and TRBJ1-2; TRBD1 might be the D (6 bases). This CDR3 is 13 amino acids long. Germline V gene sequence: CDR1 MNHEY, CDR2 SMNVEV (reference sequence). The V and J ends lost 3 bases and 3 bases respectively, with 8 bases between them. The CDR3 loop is CASSLTGDYGYTF. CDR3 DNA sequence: TGTGCCAGCAGTTTGACAGGAGACTATGGCTACACCTTC.

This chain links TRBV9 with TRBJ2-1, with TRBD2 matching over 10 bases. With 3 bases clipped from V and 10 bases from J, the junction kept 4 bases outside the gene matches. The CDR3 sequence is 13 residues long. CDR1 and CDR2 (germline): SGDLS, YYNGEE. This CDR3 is CASSEGLAREQFF. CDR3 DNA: TGTGCCAGCAGCGAGGGACTAGCGAGGGAGCAGTTCTTC.